The 16 T cell receptor beta chains reported below all come from one sample, sequenced in a study of early T cells in non-severe SARS-CoV-2 infection. Each CDR3 protein is one row after TCRdb ran MiXCR on the 5' RACE reads. The data show about 66,000 distinct CDR3 sequences, about 13% seen once. The sequenced sample was whole blood. The receptors were gathered from an adult who was a healthcare worker with PCR-confirmed SARS-CoV-2 infection or an uninfected control (not recorded which).

The chain combines TRBV13 with TRBJ2-3; TRBD1 is a possible D gene (5 bases). The CDR3 is made up of 17 amino acids. V was pared by 1 base and J by 0 bases, with 14 bases between. The germline CDR1 and CDR2 sequences are PRHDT and FYEKMQ (reference sequence). The CDR3 region is CASSLAGLGPSTDTQYF. In DNA form, the CDR3 reads TGTGCCAGCAGCTTAGCAGGGTTGGGCCCTAGCACAGATACGCAGTATTTT.

The chain carries TRBV6-6 and TRBJ1-5; 10 bases line up with TRBD1. The CDR3 covers 15 residues. Germline-derived CDR1 and CDR2 are MNHNY and SVGAGI (reference sequence). V was pared by 5 bases and J by 1 base, with 2 bases of the junction left unmatched. CDR3 coding DNA: TGTGCCAGCAGTCCGGGACAGGGGAGCAATCAGCCCCAGCATTTT. It yields the protein CASSPGQGSNQPQHF.

The chain carries TRBV2 and TRBJ1-1; TRBD1 aligns across 7 bases. The junction had 8 bases not matched to a gene; V was cut back by 2 bases and J by 5 bases. The CDR3 runs to 15 residues. The V gene's germline CDR1 is SNHLY and CDR2 FYNNEI. For the CDR3, the DNA is TGTGCCAGCAGTGAAACTAGGGGACAGTTTACTGAAGCTTTCTTT. This encodes CASSETRGQFTEAFF.

This clonotype was counted ten times or more. The genes are TRBV10-2 and TRBJ2-3; TRBD2 matches at 9 bases. Germline V gene data show CDR1 as WSHSY and CDR2 as SAAADI. This CDR3 comprises 15 residues. After removal of 6 bases from V and 3 bases from J, the junction contained 7 bases not matched to a gene. The CDR3 loop reads CASRQGLALTDTQYF. The CDR3 DNA is TGCGCCAGCAGGCAGGGACTAGCTTTAACAGATACGCAGTATTTT.

This clonotype was counted between two and nine times. V and J are TRBV20-1 and TRBJ1-6, with 7 bases lining up with TRBD1. The V gene end was trimmed by 4 bases and the J gene end by 8 bases; junction bases not matched to a gene: 8. This CDR3 has 14 amino acids. Germline CDR1 DFQATT, CDR2 SNEGSKA (reference sequence). The CDR3 nucleotides read TGCAGTGCTATAGACAGGGCGGTTTATTCACCCCTCCACTTT. Protein sequence: CSAIDRAVYSPLHF.

This clonotype was counted at least ten times. This chain uses TRBV11-2 with TRBJ2-7; no reliable D call. The CDR3 runs 12 residues. The V gene lost 5 bases and the J gene lost 3 bases, with 8 bases spanning the gap. CDR1 SGHAT and CDR2 FQNNGV come from the germline V gene. The CDR3 DNA sequence: TGTGCCAGCAGCCCGACCATCTACGAGCAGTACTTC. This translates into CASSPTIYEQYF.

This clonotype was recorded many times. This chain links TRBV6-5 with TRBJ2-7; 7 nucleotides line up with TRBD1. The germline V gene has CDR1 MNHEY and CDR2 SVGAGI. V lost 6 bases, J lost 1 base, and 6 bases stayed unmatched. This CDR3 comprises 14 residues. In nucleotides, the CDR3 is TGTGCCAGCAGAGAGCCAGGGGGATCCTACGAGCAGTACTTC. Protein product: CASREPGGSYEQYF.

This clonotype was seen a few times. CDR3 sequence reads: CSARDLAFYNEQFF. The CDR3 region has the DNA TGCAGTGCTAGAGATCTGGCTTTTTACAATGAGCAGTTCTTC. The V and J genes are TRBV20-1 and TRBJ2-1; D uncertain. The CDR3 totals 14 residues. With 0 bases removed from V and 4 bases from J, the gap between germline ends came to 10 bases. CDR1 is DFQATT and CDR2 is SNEGSKA in the germline V gene (reference sequence).

At least ten counts were recorded for this clonotype. The chain is built from TRBV20-1 and TRBJ2-1; D not resolved. The germline V gene encodes CDR1 DFQATT and CDR2 SNEGSKA (reference sequence). V was trimmed by 0 bases and J by 2 bases, leaving 8 bases between them. CDR3 size: 14 residues. CDR3 in amino acids: CSARDMGPYNEQFF. CDR3 DNA: TGCAGTGCTAGAGATATGGGTCCCTACAATGAGCAGTTCTTC.

This clonotype was observed a handful of times. The chain couples TRBV29-1 to TRBJ2-1; D may match TRBD1 or TRBD2 (5 bases each). Germline lookup yields CDR1 SQVTM and CDR2 ANQGSEA. V was cut by 4 bases and J by 8 bases, with 18 bases left in between. The CDR3 consists of 14 residues. The CDR3 loop reads CSVGRDPPNYEQFF. Written as DNA, the CDR3 is TGCAGCGTTGGTCGGGACCCTCCTAACTATGAGCAGTTCTTC.

This clonotype was seen at least ten times. In nucleotides, the CDR3 is TGTGCCAGCAGCCTACAGGGTGGAAACAAAAACATTCAGTACTTC. Translated: CASSLQGGNKNIQYF. The chain carries TRBV11-2 and TRBJ2-4, with D possibly being TRBD1 (6 bases). Germline CDR1 SGHAT, CDR2 FQNNGV. The CDR3 length is 15 residues. V was cut by 5 bases and J by 3 bases, with 14 bases left in between. Complete variable domain (other parts from reference TRBV11-2 and TRBJ2-4): EAGVAQSPRYKIIEKRQSVAFWCNPISGHATLYWYQQILGQGPKLLIQFQNNGVVDDSQLPKDRFSAERLKGVDSTLKIQPAKLEDSAVYLCASSLQGGNKNIQYFGAGTRLSVL.

This clonotype was seen a few times. This rearrangement joins TRBV6-6 to TRBJ2-2; 8 nucleotides agree with TRBD2. There are 14 residues in the CDR3. Germline CDR1 is MNHNY and CDR2 is SVGAGI (reference sequence). Trimming cost V 8 bases and J 8 bases; bases outside gene matches: 10. CDR3 in DNA: TGTGCCAGCTCCACTAGCGGTCCCGTGGGGGAGCTGTTTTTT. It translates to CASSTSGPVGELFF.

This chain connects TRBV5-1 to TRBJ1-5; 7 nucleotides line up with TRBD1. CDR1 is SGHRS and CDR2 is YFSETQ in the germline V gene. The CDR3 is 15 amino acids. The ends lost 4 bases at V and 3 bases at J; junction bases unmatched: 7. Here the CDR3 reads CASSQGTDHNQPQHF. Here the CDR3 DNA reads TGCGCCAGCAGCCAGGGGACAGATCACAATCAGCCCCAGCATTTT.

The CDR3 region has the DNA TGCAGCGTTGAAGAGGGAAGACGGGAGGCAACAGATACGCAGTATTTT. Amino acid sequence: CSVEEGRREATDTQYF. The chain has TRBV29-1 and TRBJ2-3; TRBD2 matches at 7 bases. CDR1 and CDR2 from the germline V gene are SQVTM and ANQGSEA. Trimming removed 0 bases from V and 3 bases from J; junction bases left unmatched: 9. The CDR3 spans 16 residues.

The chain links TRBV7-2 to TRBJ2-1; D might be TRBD2 (6 bases). Germline V CDR1 and CDR2: SGHTA, FQGNSA. V was clipped by 5 bases and J by 0 bases, with 14 bases between them. This CDR3 region has 16 residues. The CDR3 nucleotides read TGTGCCAGCAGCCAGATAGCGGCAAGCTCCTACAATGAGCAGTTCTTC. This sequence encodes CASSQIAASSYNEQFF.

This clonotype occurred many times. V usage is TRBV5-1 and J usage is TRBJ2-3; possible D gene TRBD2, 6 bases. The CDR3 runs 17 residues. Germline V CDR1 and CDR2: SGHRS, YFSETQ. The V end was cut by 4 bases, the J end by 0 bases, with 18 bases between. The CDR3: CASSLQPGGTSTDTQYF. CDR3 DNA: TGCGCCAGCAGCCTCCAACCAGGCGGGACTAGCACAGATACGCAGTATTTT.